The 25 T cell receptor beta chains reported below all come from one sample, sequenced in a study of shared clonotypes between healthy human individuals. The data were produced by immunoSEQ multiplex PCR, yet TCRdb's version contains in-frame clones alone and is incomplete. The data show about 1.5 million clones, under 99% seen once. Specimen: naive CD4+ T cells sorted from blood. Noted subset: CD45RA+ positively selected. These receptors all stem from a man aged 25-45 years in good health.

The V and J genes are TRBV7-2 and TRBJ2-7; D might be TRBD1 (5 bases). CDR3 length: 17 amino acids. V lost 0 bases and J 4 bases, leaving 19 bases between the germline ends. Looked up from germline, CDR1 is SGHTA and CDR2 is FQGNSA. The CDR3 region is CASSLAPVGASQYEQYF. In DNA, the CDR3 is TGTGCCAGCAGCTTAGCCCCAGTAGGGGCAAGCCAATACGAGCAGTACTTC.

This clone was counted a single time. This chain connects TRBV27 to TRBJ2-1, with 13 bases matching TRBD2. The V gene end was trimmed by 8 bases and the J gene end by 8 bases; junction bases not matched to a gene: 6. Looked up from germline, CDR1 is MNHEY and CDR2 is SMNVEV (reference sequence). CDR3 length: 14 amino acids. CDR3: CASSGLAGVHEQFF. The CDR3 DNA is TGTGCCAGCTCCGGACTAGCGGGAGTCCATGAGCAGTTCTTC.

The chain employs TRBV30 and TRBJ2-1, with 8 positions matching TRBD1. V gave up 4 bases and J gave up 5 bases; unmatched junction bases: 7. Looked up from germline, CDR1 is GTSNPN and CDR2 is SVGIG (reference sequence). The CDR3 runs to 14 residues. CDR3 nucleotide sequence: TGTGCCTGGATTCCCAGGGGGCGAAACAATGAGCAGTTCTTC. Translated: CAWIPRGRNNEQFF.

The chain joins TRBV27 to TRBJ2-3, with 8 bases fitting TRBD2. The CDR3 runs to 19 residues. V dropped 5 bases and J dropped 4; count of bases not matched to a gene: 20. The germline V gene has CDR1 MNHEY and CDR2 SMNVEV (reference sequence). CDR3 sequence: CASSPLKWTSPGEADTQYF. CDR3 nucleotides: TGTGCCAGCAGTCCCCTGAAATGGACTAGCCCGGGAGAGGCAGATACGCAGTATTTT.

The chain combines TRBV28 with TRBJ2-7; 9 positions match TRBD2. This CDR3 is 18 amino acids long. With V trimmed by 5 bases and J by 2 bases, 16 bases remained unmatched. Per germline, CDR1 MDHEN and CDR2 SYDVKM. The CDR3 nucleotides read TGTGCCAGCAGTCCTACTCTTACGACTAGCGGCTATACCTACGAGCAGTACTTC. Translating it yields CASSPTLTTSGYTYEQYF.

The V gene is TRBV19, the J gene TRBJ2-3; D perhaps matches TRBD2 (6 bases). CDR1 LNHDA and CDR2 SQIVND come from the germline V gene (reference sequence). Trimming left V 1 base short and J 3 bases short, with 11 bases between. This CDR3 region has 15 residues. CDR3 nucleotide sequence: TGTGCCAGTAGTATAGCGGGAGATAGGACAGATACGCAGTATTTT. Its translation is CASSIAGDRTDTQYF.

The J gene is TRBJ1-1, the V gene TRBV13; a weak D match, TRBD1 (5 bases). This CDR3 region has 13 residues. The V end lost 5 bases, the J end lost 2 bases, and 9 bases lay between the germline ends. Germline CDR1 reads PRHDT; CDR2 reads FYEKMQ (reference sequence). For the CDR3, the DNA is TGTGCCAGCAGCCTAGACAGTAACACTGAAGCTTTCTTT. Translating it yields CASSLDSNTEAFF.

The chain is built from TRBV5-1 and TRBJ1-1; the D gene is possibly TRBD1 (6 bases). The CDR3 runs 15 residues. Germline CDR1 and CDR2: SGHRS and YFSETQ. V was trimmed by 4 bases and J by 0 bases, leaving 13 bases between them. CDR3 in amino acids: CASSHSEGVNTEAFF. CDR3 nucleotide sequence: TGCGCCAGCAGCCATTCAGAGGGGGTGAACACTGAAGCTTTCTTT.

CDR3 coding DNA: TGTGCCAGCTCACCGGGGACAGGGGGCGACTACGAGCAGTACTTC. Translated, it gives CASSPGTGGDYEQYF. The rearrangement links TRBV18 to TRBJ2-7; TRBD1 matches 12 bases. Trimming took 3 bases from V and 3 from J; bases not matched to a gene: 3. This CDR3 is built from 15 residues. The germline V gene has CDR1 KGHSH and CDR2 LQKENI.

This clone was recorded once. The J gene is TRBJ2-1, the V gene TRBV5-1; the match to TRBD2 covers 11 bases. The germline V gene has CDR1 SGHRS and CDR2 YFSETQ. CDR3 size: 18 residues. Losses at the gene ends were 3 bases for V and 0 bases for J; bases not matched to a gene: 8. CDR3 sequence (DNA): TGCGCCAGCAGCTGGGGACTAGCGGCCCCGAGCTCCTACAATGAGCAGTTCTTC. Translating gives CASSWGLAAPSSYNEQFF.

This chain joins TRBV6-6 and TRBJ2-2, with no clear D. The CDR3 totals 14 residues. CDR1 is MNHNY and CDR2 is SVGAGI in the germline V gene (reference sequence). The V and J ends lost 2 bases and 4 bases respectively, with 8 bases between them. The CDR3 DNA sequence: TGTGCCAGCAGTTACAGTCGGGTCACCGGGGAGCTGTTTTTT. It codes for CASSYSRVTGELFF.

V is TRBV7-8 and J is TRBJ2-7, with 10 bases aligning to TRBD2. Germline V CDR1 and CDR2: SGHVS, FQNEAQ. J was trimmed by 2 bases and V by 5 bases; bases with no gene match: 6. The CDR3 is 15 amino acids. DNA for the CDR3: TGTGCCAGCAGCCCGAGAACTAGCGGGACCTACGAGCAGTACTTC. It specifies CASSPRTSGTYEQYF.

The genes are TRBV7-6 and TRBJ1-4, with D maybe TRBD1 (5 bases). CDR1 and CDR2 (germline): SGHVS, FNYEAQ. V was shortened by 5 bases and J by 6 bases, with 22 bases between the two germline ends. This CDR3 has 17 amino acids. CDR3 in amino acids: CASSTPNPGDRDEKLFF. CDR3 coding DNA: TGTGCCAGCAGCACACCCAACCCGGGGGACCGCGATGAAAAACTGTTTTTT.

This clone appeared once. The chain employs TRBV9 and TRBJ1-3; unclear D gene. CDR1 is SGDLS and CDR2 is YYNGEE in the germline V gene. The CDR3 extends over 16 amino acids. Trimming removed 3 bases at V and 0 bases at J, with 13 bases between. The CDR3 reads CASSAERGYSGNTIYF. Written as DNA, the CDR3 is TGTGCCAGCAGCGCCGAGAGAGGTTACTCTGGAAACACCATATATTTT.

The chain joins TRBV30 to TRBJ2-4, with a weak D call TRBD2 (5 bases). Germline V gives CDR1 GTSNPN, CDR2 SVGIG (reference sequence). This CDR3 comprises 15 residues. Trimming cost V 2 bases and J 9 bases, with 20 bases left between them. The CDR3 DNA reads as TGTGCCTGGAGTTACCGGGCCTTACACGGAGGCATTCAGTACTTC. Protein product: CAWSYRALHGGIQYF.

This chain connects TRBV9 to TRBJ2-1; D is unclear. Germline V gene data show CDR1 as SGDLS and CDR2 as YYNGEE. CDR3 length equals 17 residues. CDR3 sequence reads: CASTGLPAHTPLNEQFF. Here the CDR3 DNA reads TGTGCATCCACTGGGCTGCCAGCGCACACCCCCCTCAATGAGCAGTTCTTC.

V usage is TRBV6-4 and J usage is TRBJ2-1; 9 bases line up with TRBD2. Per the germline V gene, CDR1 is MRHNA and CDR2 is SNTAGT. With V trimmed by 3 bases and J by 7 bases, 10 bases remained unmatched. This CDR3 has 16 amino acids. For the CDR3, the DNA is TGTGCCAGCAGTGATCTAGCGGGACGGGGATCGAATGAGCAGTTCTTC. Protein product: CASSDLAGRGSNEQFF.

The V call is TRBV5-1, the J call TRBJ2-5, with D uncertain. Germline-derived CDR1 and CDR2 are SGHRS and YFSETQ. Trimming took off 4 bases at V and 1 base at J, with 14 bases between the two ends. CDR3 length equals 15 residues. In DNA, the CDR3 is TGCGCCAGCAGCCCGGATGGCACGGGCCAAGAGACCCAGTACTTC. Translation gives CASSPDGTGQETQYF.

The chain employs TRBV5-1 and TRBJ2-3; 14 bases line up with TRBD2. V lost 4 bases, J lost 5 bases, and 6 bases stayed unmatched. This CDR3 is built from 16 residues. Germline CDR1 is SGHRS and CDR2 is YFSETQ. The CDR3 loop reads CASSMTSGRAKDTQYF. The CDR3, as DNA: TGCGCCAGCAGCATGACTAGCGGGAGGGCAAAAGATACGCAGTATTTT.

This clone was counted a single time. Other DNA sequences within the sample encode an identical CDR3. The chain couples TRBV30 to TRBJ1-5; possibly TRBD1 for D (5 bases). The V gene's germline CDR1 is GTSNPN and CDR2 SVGIG (reference sequence). There are 13 residues in the CDR3. V gave up 3 bases and J gave up 1 base, with 7 bases separating them. Written as DNA, the CDR3 is TGTGCCTGGAGCCAGGGCAGCAATCAGCCCCAGCATTTT. Protein product: CAWSQGSNQPQHF.

The chain combines TRBV28 with TRBJ2-2; TRBD2 might be the D (6 bases). V lost 5 bases to trimming and J lost 6 bases, with 19 bases between them. This CDR3 is built from 16 residues. Germline V gene lookup returns CDR1 MDHEN and CDR2 SYDVKM. The CDR3 region has the DNA TGTGCCAGCAGTGCCACGGGACTCTCTTCGGCCGGGGAGCTGTTTTTT. Protein: CASSATGLSSAGELFF.

The chain employs TRBV5-1 and TRBJ2-7; D not certain. Germline loops: CDR1 SGHRS, CDR2 YFSETQ. The length of the CDR3 is 12 residues. Trimming stripped 1 base from V and 1 base from J, with 3 bases between. The CDR3 loop is CASSLRSYEQYF. As DNA, the CDR3 is TGCGCCAGCAGCTTGAGATCCTACGAGCAGTACTTC.

Comment on this clone: Additional DNA sequences in this sample encode the identical CDR3. The chain recombines TRBV25-1 with TRBJ2-7; no firm D call. CDR3 length equals 14 residues. Between the trimmed V and J ends, which lost 1 base and 4 bases, there was a span of 11 bases. Germline CDR1 and CDR2: MGHDK and SYGVNS. The CDR3 protein is CASSEWGTLYEQYF. DNA for the CDR3: TGTGCCAGCAGTGAATGGGGAACCTTGTACGAGCAGTACTTC.

The chain recombines TRBV9 with TRBJ2-7, with 8 bases lining up with TRBD1. J lost 3 bases, V lost 3 bases, and 2 bases had no gene match. The germline V gene has CDR1 SGDLS and CDR2 YYNGEE. The CDR3 runs 13 residues. The CDR3 sequence: CASSATGGYEQYF. DNA of the CDR3: TGTGCCAGCAGCGCCACAGGGGGCTACGAGCAGTACTTC.

To note about this clone: The same CDR3 arises from other DNA sequences in this sample as well. V is TRBV7-2 and J is TRBJ1-5, with no clear D. Trimming took off 2 bases at V and 4 bases at J, with 3 bases between the two ends. Germline values: CDR1 SGHTA, CDR2 FQGNSA. The CDR3 has 12 residues. The CDR3 spells CASSLFNQPQHF. The CDR3 DNA follows: TGTGCCAGCAGCTTATTTAATCAGCCCCAGCATTTT.